Below, one T cell receptor (beta chain) is given with its context. Its antigen is unknown. No much larger clonotype is one base removed from it; base qualities were not supplied. From the germline V gene, CDR1 is MNHNS and CDR2 is SASEGT. V is cut back by 7 bases and J by 4 bases, with 7 bases in the junction unmatched. The CDR3 holds 15 amino acids from the cysteine to the phenylalanine. The read is trimmed to its CDR3 DNA, 45 bases read in frame from base 1. Reading the label with the study, this specimen's treatment or condition is: roughly 10-day PBMC culture with coronavirus spike peptide pools or control peptides (ViraFEST assay). CD4+ T cells from unexposed donors were collected before the COVID-19 pandemic (2011-2018). To expand antigen-specific T cells with peptide pools and then pick out the expanded clonotypes through TCR sequencing, the study relied on the ViraFEST assay. PBMCs were cultured at approximately 2.1 million per well in IMDM supplemented with about 5% human AB serum and 9.5 to 10 IU/ml IL-2, with 9.5 to 10 ug/ml peptide pools added. On days 3 and 7, half of the culture medium was replaced with fresh IL-2-containing medium. CD4+ T cells were isolated after about 10 days of culture through negative selection using the EasySep CD4+ T cell isolation kit. As cell numbers permitted, CD4+ T cells from unexposed donors were tested for reactivity to SARS-CoV-2 S and N and to four common cold coronavirus spike pools. PBMCs were separated from whole blood using Ficoll-Paque Plus gradient centrifugation and then either used fresh or cryopreserved at -140C. Triplicate wells were generally used for each culture condition. Leukapheresis product for the unexposed donors was bought commercially.

To prepare the library, PCR was applied. At the Johns Hopkins FTIC core, DNA from the cultured CD4+ T cells underwent TCR sequencing with the Oncomine TCR Beta short-read assay. The QIAamp micro DNA kit was used to extract genomic DNA from the cultured CD4+ T cells. Oncomine TCR Beta libraries from cultured CD4+ T cells were pooled using unique dual indexes and sequenced on an Illumina iSeq 100. The study's own analysis went as follows. Non-productive sequences were removed, and CDR3s not starting with C, not ending with F or W, or shorter than 7 amino acids were discarded. Antigen-specific clonotypes were identified using the MANAFEST web application through comparison of peptide-stimulated wells with reference and other culture wells. An FDR below 0.05, an odds ratio above 5, and a productive frequency above 0.1% in at least two of three replicate wells were required for clones to be considered positive. A clonotype counted as cross-reactive if it showed significant expansion both in the SARS-CoV-2 spike wells and in at least one common cold coronavirus spike condition. Similarity between CDR3 sequences was evaluated in R version 3.6.1 using Levenshtein distances (stringdist) and unrooted phylogenetic trees (ape). TCRdb reran the public reads through fastp at Q25 and MiXCR, keeping productive beta chains. Merged by CDR3 protein, the rows form single entries marked with the most common genes and DNA. These V and J calls derive from TCRdb rather than the authors' analysis. This sample lists more than 5,500 distinct CDR3 sequences; approximately 50% were detected once. Clones ranked in the top ten supply around 54% of the sample.

This specimen comes from a study of vaccination and CD4 T cells after COVID-19 (dated by TCRdb to between 2022 and 2023). Looking at the study overall: The convalescent cohort comprised six males and four females, including two Hispanic individuals, seven Caucasians, two Asians and one multiracial person. Two doses of either the Pfizer-BioNTech BNT162b2 vaccine (n=8) or the Moderna mRNA-1273 vaccine (n=2) were administered to participants. Post-COVID blood samples were collected from convalescent patients a median of around 100 days after diagnosis, with a range of roughly 30 to 161 days. Post-vaccine blood samples were obtained a median of about 72 days after the second vaccine dose, with a range of roughly 14 to 241 days. For stimulating the cultures, overlapping spike peptide pools were used, derived from SARS-CoV-2 as well as from the common cold coronaviruses HCoV-NL63, HCoV-OC43 and HCoV-229E. Control cultures used a CEFX viral epitope pool as positive control, an HIV-1 Nef peptide pool as negative control, or no peptide. In 10 COVID-19 convalescent patients and a few infection-naive healthy vaccine recipients, researchers compared the spike-specific CD4+ TCR repertoire from before mRNA vaccination with the repertoire from after. An earlier paper using these donors assessed, at the TCR clonotype level, memory CD4+ T cell crossreactivity between SARS-CoV-2 and common cold coronavirus spike proteins. Study-wide findings and limitations: Of the vaccine-specific clones in convalescent patients, 304 of 307, or nearly all, reacted only to SARS-CoV-2 spike and did not cross-react with common cold coronaviruses. The number of convalescent patients in the study was relatively small, and the study did not examine early timepoints following natural infection. The median number of SARS-CoV-2-reactive clonotypes rose from around 22 after infection to 38 after vaccination, but the change was not significant. Among the post-vaccine SARS-CoV-2-reactive clones in convalescent patients, a median approximately 90% showed up only after vaccination, which suggests vaccine-specific priming.

The chain joins TRBV6-1 to TRBJ1-5, and 10 junction bases match TRBD1. The sequenced sample was CD4+ T cells from blood, cultured in vitro. The receptor was derived from a human donor in good health. The DNA sequence is TGTGCCAGCAATAGACAGGGGGCTCCTAATCAGCCCCAGCATTTT. Its coded protein is CASNRQGAPNQPQHF.